This T cell receptor (beta chain) emerged from a study of Graves' ophthalmopathy and Graves' hyperthyroidism. General study results and limits: The blood repertoire also included most expanded thyroid clonotypes above 0.001 frequency. Predictions made by the model for ophthalmopathy progression reached roughly 70% sensitivity and less than 80% specificity.

With 2 bases removed from V and 3 bases from J, the gap between germline ends came to 12 bases. The CDR3 covers 15 residues. Germline V gene lookup returns CDR1 SGDLS and CDR2 YYNGEE. As to this clonotype: Antigen: not known.

Recruitment covered hyperthyroidism patients aged 18 to 65 whose new diagnosis was of under 2 months' duration. Pregnant or lactating patients and those with other autoimmune diseases or uncontrolled infections were excluded. Amplifying from RNA transcripts, the study obtained TCR beta CDR3 regions. The workflow started with a first-round RT-PCR run with HTBI primers and then moved on to a second-round multiplex PCR. From the multiplex PCR reads, TCRdb called clonotypes with MiXCR, one entry per CDR3 protein. Found here are over a million distinct CDR3 sequences, about 40% of them singletons; the top ten hold 11%.

This clonotype was sampled from an adult man with Graves' hyperthyroidism. This sequence joins TRBV9 and TRBJ1-5; a weak D match, TRBD1 (5 bases). Material for sequencing was peripheral blood or thyroid tissue (not recorded which). CDR3 DNA: TGTGCCAGCAGCGTTGGGTCAGGGATCAATCAGCCCCAGCATTTT. This translates into CASSVGSGINQPQHF.